This T cell receptor beta chain emerged from a study of CD8+ T cells in alopecia areata. About the research overall: Treated patients received oral tofacitinib, 5 to 10 mg twice daily.

Germline CDR1 and CDR2: SGHVS and FNYEAQ. Germline trimming cut 5 bases from V and 10 bases from J; bases unmatched to any gene: 8. There are 14 residues in the CDR3. The treatment here: oral pan-JAK inhibitor, 5-10 mg twice daily. Extracted RNA was reverse transcribed, and the resulting cDNA served as sequencing template. Data came from immunoSEQ multiplex PCR; TCRdb stores just in-frame clones and leaves some out. The sample contains 200,000 to 250,000 clones, roughly 64% of which appear only once. This specimen was CD4+ T cells sorted from blood, taken at week 4, from a patient treated with tofacitinib. The gene calls are TRBV7-6 and TRBJ1-6; 7 bases agree with TRBD1. The TCR originated in a human donor with alopecia areata. The CDR3 DNA reads as TGTGCCAGCAGCCCTCAGGGGGGACAATCACCCCTCCACTTT. Translated: CASSPQGGQSPLHF.